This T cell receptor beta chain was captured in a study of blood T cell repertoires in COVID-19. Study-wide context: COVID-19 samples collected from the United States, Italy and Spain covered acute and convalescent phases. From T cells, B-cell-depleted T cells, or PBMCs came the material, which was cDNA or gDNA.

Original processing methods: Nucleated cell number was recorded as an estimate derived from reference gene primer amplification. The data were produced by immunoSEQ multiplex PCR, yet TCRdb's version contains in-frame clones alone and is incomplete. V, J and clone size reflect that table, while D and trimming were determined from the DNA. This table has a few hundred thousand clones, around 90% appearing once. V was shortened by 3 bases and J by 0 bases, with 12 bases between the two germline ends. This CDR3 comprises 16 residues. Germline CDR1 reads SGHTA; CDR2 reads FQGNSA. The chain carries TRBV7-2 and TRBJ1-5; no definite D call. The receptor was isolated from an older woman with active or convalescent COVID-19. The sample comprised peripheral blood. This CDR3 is CASSFGQVYSNQPQHF. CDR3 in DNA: TGTGCCAGCAGCTTCGGTCAGGTTTATAGCAATCAGCCCCAGCATTTT.